A selection of T cell receptor beta chains follows, all from one sample in a study of blood T cell repertoires in COVID-19. Method: immunoSEQ multiplex PCR; TCRdb's copy keeps in-frame clones and lacks some. The repertoire holds around 240,000 clones, with roughly 83% as singletons. Sequencing was performed on PBMCs or T cells enriched from blood (not recorded which). These receptors originate from a woman aged 45-59 years who had recovered from COVID-19. The conserved cysteine and the conserved F or W are not part of the CDR3 here. Fields, in order: CDR3 protein, V gene.

CDR3aa: ASREGGGNTEAF
v_gene: TRBV27

CDR3aa: ASSLGLAVNEQF
v_gene: TRBV3-1/TRBV3-2

CDR3aa: ASQRREYAYEQY
v_gene: TRBV13

CDR3aa: ASSSTGTGTFGGEQF
v_gene: TRBV27

CDR3aa: ASGKQGWLHTEAF
v_gene: TRBV12-5

CDR3aa: ASSLGGREANYGYT
v_gene: TRBV5-4

CDR3aa: ASSHTGGADGYT
v_gene: TRBV5-1

CDR3aa: ASSLDSRGGTEAF
v_gene: TRBV11-3

CDR3aa: ASSYIQGIGELF
v_gene: TRBV19

CDR3aa: ASSRPGLAEELF
v_gene: TRBV7-9

CDR3aa: ASSLSTGGTTGETQY
v_gene: TRBV5-4

CDR3aa: ASSLARPGAEPQH
v_gene: TRBV7-2

CDR3aa: ASSLYQGASYNEQF
v_gene: TRBV5-6

CDR3aa: ASSLGAAGYT
v_gene: TRBV7-9

CDR3aa: ASSTGQGRSNQPQH
v_gene: TRBV19

CDR3aa: ASSPRSGETQY
v_gene: TRBV7-3

CDR3aa: ASSSAWANTEAF
v_gene: TRBV6-2/TRBV6-3

CDR3aa: ASSPYPREVGYEQF
v_gene: TRBV11-2

CDR3aa: ASSFGRSYGYT
v_gene: TRBV28

CDR3aa: ASSLAPMEQF
v_gene: TRBV7-2

CDR3aa: ASSVSGGAGYEQY
v_gene: TRBV9

CDR3aa: ASSLGLTSYNEQF
v_gene: TRBV5-1

CDR3aa: ASSQDSGGSYNEQF
v_gene: TRBV4-3

CDR3aa: ASSQDTSGRATSTDTQY
v_gene: TRBV4-3

CDR3aa: ASSLAGYNSPLH
v_gene: TRBV5-1

CDR3aa: ATGTGMNTGELF
v_gene: TRBV24-1

CDR3aa: ASSYDPFRLADQETQY
v_gene: TRBV6-2/TRBV6-3

CDR3aa: ASSLGQPAGYT
v_gene: TRBV3-1/TRBV3-2

CDR3aa: ASSLDLTGTYEQY
v_gene: TRBV18

CDR3aa: ASSSIGETGTGELF
v_gene: TRBV5-6

CDR3aa: ASRRAGTYGYT
v_gene: TRBV19

CDR3aa: ASSIDFGTEAF
v_gene: TRBV19

CDR3aa: ASSKPGSTEAF
v_gene: TRBV3-1/TRBV3-2

CDR3aa: ASSQDRGGSTGANVLT
v_gene: TRBV4-3

CDR3aa: ASREDRGSTTEAF
v_gene: TRBV6-5

CDR3aa: ASSYEGTANYGYT
v_gene: TRBV6-5

CDR3aa: ASSLSFGTTETEAF
v_gene: TRBV7-9

CDR3aa: ASSLVVAGYGYT
v_gene: TRBV13

CDR3aa: ASSQDMEGARYGYT
v_gene: TRBV4-2

CDR3aa: ASSARGTGNTDTQY
v_gene: TRBV7-9

CDR3aa: ASSSSGVGGDTQY
v_gene: TRBV7-3

CDR3aa: ASSFGPTYEQY
v_gene: TRBV27

CDR3aa: ASSLGDIEAF
v_gene: TRBV5-4

CDR3aa: ASSLLGQGAYEQY
v_gene: TRBV28

CDR3aa: ASSSSREQY
v_gene: TRBV12-3/TRBV12-4

CDR3aa: ASSESPMRGYT
v_gene: TRBV6-1

CDR3aa: ASLRKGQGNTEAF
v_gene: TRBV7-9

CDR3aa: ASSKQGDIRNQPQH
v_gene: TRBV19

CDR3aa: ASSSQGPRGYGYT
v_gene: TRBV11-3

CDR3aa: ASSEWGPDLPDTQY
v_gene: TRBV10-1

CDR3aa: ASIPVRQANTEAF
v_gene: TRBV6-5

CDR3aa: ASSSGLRGVSETQY
v_gene: TRBV19

CDR3aa: ATAVRRSYSYEQY
v_gene: TRBV10-2

CDR3aa: ASSEGGNHQPQH
v_gene: TRBV5-4

CDR3aa: ASRGTLGEAQH
v_gene: TRBV5-1

CDR3aa: ASKASGTDTQY
v_gene: TRBV5-1

CDR3aa: ASSADRREQY
v_gene: TRBV5-5

CDR3aa: ASSQEHLTTSPETQY
v_gene: TRBV3-1/TRBV3-2

CDR3aa: ASSMGQMPWDEQF
v_gene: TRBV19